The 19 T cell receptor beta chains below were found in one sample sequenced in a study of Graves' ophthalmopathy and Graves' hyperthyroidism. Transcripts of RNA were the source for amplifying TCR beta CDR3 regions. The library came from an HTBI-primed first-round RT-PCR and a second-round multiplex PCR. TCRdb recomputed calls from the multiplex PCR reads with MiXCR, one row per CDR3 protein. Of about 620,000 distinct CDR3 sequences in the sample, 20% to 25% were seen once. Sequenced material: peripheral blood. All receptors derive from a woman aged 18 to 35 with stable Graves' hyperthyroidism. Some clones in this sample may be carry-over from other donors' samples.

This clonotype was seen only a few times. The gene calls are TRBV28 and TRBJ1-2; 9 bases align to TRBD1. The V gene end was trimmed by 3 bases and the J gene end by 2 bases; junction bases not matched to a gene: 13. CDR1 MDHEN and CDR2 SYDVKM come from the germline V gene. This CDR3 is built from 18 residues. This CDR3 is CASSLTYFRQGVNYGYTF. DNA for the CDR3: TGTGCCAGCAGTTTGACATACTTTCGACAGGGGGTAAACTATGGCTACACCTTC.

This clonotype appeared a few times. This chain links TRBV12-3 or TRBV12-4 with TRBJ1-1; no clear D. V was trimmed by 7 bases and J by 4 bases, leaving 10 bases between them. CDR3 length equals 12 residues. CDR3 region: CASTLFGTEAFF. CDR3 nucleotides: TGTGCCAGCACCCTCTTTGGCACTGAAGCTTTCTTT.

About this clonotype itself: One junction end disagrees with the germline gene, perhaps due to a read error. The chain joins TRBV9 to TRBJ2-7; TRBD1 agrees at 8 bases. Germline V gene data show CDR1 as SGDLS and CDR2 as YYNGEE. This CDR3 is built from 14 residues. The CDR3 DNA is TGTGCCAGCAGCGCCGGACAGGGCCCCTACGAGCCGTACTTC. Amino acids: CASSAGQGPYEPYF.

This chain uses TRBV6-1 with TRBJ1-5; D is perhaps TRBD1 (6 bases). CDR3 length equals 15 residues. Deletions cut 1 base from V and 6 bases from J, with 13 bases between. CDR1 is MNHNS and CDR2 is SASEGT in the germline V gene. The CDR3 is CASSEGYGGIQPQHF. In DNA form, the CDR3 reads TGTGCCAGCAGTGAAGGGTACGGGGGCATTCAGCCCCAGCATTTT.

This clonotype was found a few times. V usage is TRBV4-1 and J usage is TRBJ1-1, with no clear D. The germline CDR1 and CDR2 sequences are MGHRA and YSYEKL. The CDR3 spans 13 residues. With 4 bases removed from V and 6 bases from J, the gap between germline ends came to 12 bases. The DNA of the CDR3 is TGCGCCAGCAGCCGGACCGAGAAGGCTGAAGCTTTCTTT. Translation: CASSRTEKAEAFF.

This clonotype was seen more than once but under ten times. The V gene is TRBV6-1, the J gene TRBJ1-6; 12 bases map to TRBD1. CDR3 length equals 18 residues. Germline trimming cut 5 bases from V and 8 bases from J; bases unmatched to any gene: 13. Germline CDR1 MNHNS, CDR2 SASEGT. The CDR3 loop is CASSKPRGQGASDSPLHF. As DNA, the CDR3 is TGTGCCAGCAGTAAACCGAGGGGACAGGGGGCTTCGGATTCACCCCTCCACTTT.

This clonotype came up many times. This chain links TRBV11-2 with TRBJ1-1; D is uncertain. The CDR3 is made up of 14 amino acids. With 5 bases removed from V and 1 base from J, the gap between germline ends came to 11 bases. Germline CDR1 is SGHAT and CDR2 is FQNNGV. CDR3 sequence (DNA): TGTGCCAGCAGCCGGGAAAGGGCGAACACTGAAGCTTTCTTT. This codes for CASSRERANTEAFF.

The CDR3 reads CASSAGLTEAFF. Written as DNA, the CDR3 is TGTGCCAGCAGTGCAGGGCTCACTGAAGCTTTCTTT. The chain links TRBV6-1 to TRBJ1-1; TRBD1 is a possible D gene (5 bases). Germline-derived CDR1 and CDR2 are MNHNS and SASEGT. This CDR3 has 12 amino acids. V lost 4 bases, J lost 4 bases, and 7 bases lay in between.

This clonotype came up a few times. The chain is built from TRBV12-3 or TRBV12-4 and TRBJ1-1; the D gene is possibly TRBD1 (5 bases). The length of the CDR3 is 14 residues. Deletions cut 3 bases from V and 6 bases from J, with 14 bases between. The CDR3 loop reads CASSFLAGRPEAFF. The CDR3 bases are TGTGCCAGCAGTTTCCTGGCAGGGAGACCTGAAGCTTTCTTT.

A few counts support this clonotype. The V call is TRBV24-1, the J call TRBJ1-1; TRBD1 matches at 7 bases. The CDR3 extends over 15 amino acids. Losses at the gene ends were 4 bases for V and 1 base for J; bases not matched to a gene: 5. Germline V lookup: CDR1 KGHDR, CDR2 SFDVKD. CDR3 in DNA: TGTGCCACCAGTGACTCCGGGACAGCGAACACTGAAGCTTTCTTT. This gives the protein CATSDSGTANTEAFF.

This clonotype appeared many times. The rearrangement joins TRBV4-2 to TRBJ2-7, with 10 bases matching TRBD2. The trim removed 4 bases at V and 0 bases at J, leaving 3 bases unmatched. Germline CDR1 and CDR2: LGHNA and YNFKEQ. This CDR3 has 15 residues. CDR3 sequence (DNA): TGTGCCAGCAGCCCAGGGACTAGCGACTCCTACGAGCAGTACTTC. Protein: CASSPGTSDSYEQYF.

This clonotype has ten or more counts. The chain uses TRBV7-9 and TRBJ2-7; D is perhaps TRBD1 (6 bases). V dropped 3 bases and J dropped 2 bases, with 11 bases sitting between them. The CDR3 loop spans 14 amino acids. CDR1 is SEHNR and CDR2 is FQNEAQ in the germline V gene (reference sequence). Written as DNA, the CDR3 is TGTGCCAGCAGCTTCGGACAGCAGGCCTACGAGCAGTACTTC. It is translated as CASSFGQQAYEQYF.

J is TRBJ2-5 and V is TRBV29-1, with a possible D match to TRBD1 (6 bases). Germline-derived CDR1 and CDR2 are SQVTM and ANQGSEA. Trimming left V 1 base short and J 2 bases short, with 11 bases between. CDR3 size: 14 residues. CDR3 bases: TGCAGCGTTGAAGTGACAGGAGGACAAGAGACCCAGTACTTC. Translated, it gives CSVEVTGGQETQYF.

This clonotype was detected ten times or more. The rearrangement links TRBV6-1 to TRBJ1-2; D perhaps matches TRBD1 (6 bases). The germline V and J ends were trimmed by 3 bases and 4 bases, with 9 bases remaining between them. Germline CDR1 MNHNS, CDR2 SASEGT. The CDR3 runs to 13 residues. DNA for the CDR3: TGTGCCAGCAGTGACGGGGGCGGCTATGGCTACACCTTC. It yields the protein CASSDGGGYGYTF.

The V call is TRBV12-5, the J call TRBJ2-5; 7 bases are shared with TRBD1. Germline V gives CDR1 LGHNT, CDR2 FRNRAP. Trimming took 7 bases from V and 1 from J; bases not matched to a gene: 6. CDR3 length: 14 residues. The DNA of the CDR3 is TGTGCTAGTGAGGAGACAGGGCTCCAAGAGACCCAGTACTTC. It encodes CASEETGLQETQYF.

CDR3: CASSREGRGHQPQHF. In DNA, the CDR3 is TGTGCCAGCAGCCGAGAGGGGAGGGGTCACCAGCCCCAGCATTTT. The V gene is TRBV6-2 or TRBV6-3, the J gene TRBJ1-5, with D possibly being TRBD1 (5 bases). This CDR3 comprises 15 residues. V was clipped by 6 bases and J by 7 bases, with 19 bases between them. Germline-derived CDR1 and CDR2 are MNHEY and SVGEGT.

The rearrangement uses TRBV7-9 and TRBJ2-5; possibly TRBD1 for D (5 bases). V lost 2 bases, J lost 5 bases, and 9 bases lay in between. Germline CDR1 reads SEHNR; CDR2 reads FQNEAQ (reference sequence). This CDR3 contains 13 residues. The CDR3 coding sequence is TGTGCCAGCAGCTTACAGGGTTTGGAGACCCAGTACTTC. Translation gives CASSLQGLETQYF.

This chain uses TRBV29-1 with TRBJ2-5; D is possibly TRBD2 (7 bases). The CDR3 is 13 amino acids. Trimming left V 4 bases short and J 4 bases short, with 13 bases between. Per germline, CDR1 SQVTM and CDR2 ANQGSEA. The CDR3 nucleotides read TGCAGCGTTGGCGGGGGCGGGGGAGAGACCCAGTACTTC. Amino acid sequence: CSVGGGGGETQYF.

This clonotype showed up many times. This sequence joins TRBV30 and TRBJ1-1, with D hard to call. Looked up from germline, CDR1 is GTSNPN and CDR2 is SVGIG (reference sequence). There are 14 residues in the CDR3. V lost 4 bases to trimming and J lost 1 base, with 13 bases between them. The chain's CDR3 is CAWTRRPQNTEAFF. CDR3 bases: TGTGCCTGGACTCGGCGACCGCAGAACACTGAAGCTTTCTTT. Combining the CDR3 with reference TRBV30 and TRBJ1-1 gives the whole variable domain SQTIHQWPATLVQPVGSPLSLECTVEGTSNPNLYWYRQAAGRGLQLLFYSVGIGQISSEVPQNLSASRPQDRQFILSSKKLLLSDSGFYLCAWTRRPQNTEAFFGQGTRLTVV.